These T cell receptor beta chains were read from a single sample in a study of blood T cell repertoires in COVID-19. TCRdb's table, derived via immunoSEQ multiplex PCR, lists solely in-frame clones and lacks some. This table holds approximately 170,000 clones, approximately 82% found once. The sequencing sample was made of peripheral blood. All receptors come from a woman of 80 years or more with active or convalescent COVID-19. The CDR3 runs from the conserved cysteine through the conserved F or W. A D gene is named only where the DNA matches it firmly. Rows may omit the clone size; those that give it use once, few, many or a size class.

v_gene	j_gene	abundance	d_gene	CDR3aa	CDR3nt
TRBV6-2/TRBV6-3	TRBJ2-1	-	-	CASSAGQAYNEQFF	TGTGCCAGCAGTGCTGGGCAGGCCTACAATGAGCAGTTCTTC
TRBV19	TRBJ1-2	-	TRBD1	CASSTGQGYGYTF	TGTGCCAGTAGCACCGGACAGGGCTATGGCTACACCTTC
TRBV7-3	TRBJ2-6	-	TRBD1	CATHPGQGAPGANVLTF	TGTGCCACCCACCCGGGACAGGGGGCGCCCGGGGCCAACGTCCTGACTTTC
TRBV11-2	TRBJ1-1	-	TRBD1	CASSLVLQGANTEAFF	TGTGCCAGCAGCTTAGTCTTACAGGGGGCGAACACTGAAGCTTTCTTT
TRBV6-6	TRBJ1-5	-	TRBD1	CASSRYTGTGGNQPQHF	TGTGCCAGCAGTCGTTATACCGGGACAGGGGGCAATCAGCCCCAGCATTTT
TRBV7-3	TRBJ1-2	-	TRBD1	CASSLTGTAITF	TGTGCCAGCAGCTTAACGGGGACAGCTATCACCTTC
TRBV19	TRBJ2-1	-	TRBD2	CASATREGVGLAQFF	TGTGCCAGTGCAACCAGGGAGGGCGTTGGGTTGGCGCAGTTCTTC
TRBV28	TRBJ2-5	-	TRBD1	CASSSLGRGSETQYF	TGTGCCAGCAGTTCGTTGGGCAGGGGGTCAGAGACCCAGTACTTC
TRBV3-1/TRBV3-2	TRBJ2-7	-	-	CASSQYNSYEQYF	TGTGCCAGCAGCCAATATAATTCCTACGAGCAGTACTTC
TRBV5-1	TRBJ1-6	-	-	CASSLDSSYNSPLHF	TGCGCCAGCAGCTTAGATAGCTCCTATAATTCACCCCTCCACTTT
TRBV19	TRBJ1-5	-	-	CASSIGGGQQPQHF	TGTGCCAGTAGTATAGGCGGAGGACAGCAGCCCCAGCATTTT
TRBV6-2/TRBV6-3	TRBJ2-1	few	-	CASSYDAASSYNEQFF	TGTGCCAGCAGTTACGACGCCGCTAGCTCCTACAATGAGCAGTTCTTC
TRBV5-1	TRBJ2-7	-	-	CASSPGTDGYEQYF	TGCGCCAGCAGTCCTGGTACAGATGGGTACGAGCAGTACTTC
TRBV5-1	TRBJ2-2	-	TRBD2	CASSAGTSRSGELFF	TGCGCCAGCAGCGCGGGGACTAGTCGGTCCGGGGAGCTGTTTTTT
TRBV19	TRBJ2-2	-	-	CASSPLRGWDTGELFF	TGTGCCAGTAGCCCCCTTAGGGGTTGGGACACCGGGGAGCTGTTTTTT
TRBV18	TRBJ2-2	-	TRBD1	CASSPKLGTGFTGELFF	TGTGCCAGCTCACCTAAGCTTGGGACAGGGTTCACCGGGGAGCTGTTTTTT
TRBV19	TRBJ2-3	-	-	CASSDSRTGKPDTQYF	TGTGCCAGTAGTGACAGCCGTACAGGGAAACCAGATACGCAGTATTTT
TRBV5-4	TRBJ1-5	-	-	CASSVDQSNQPQHF	TGTGCCAGCAGCGTGGATCAGAGCAATCAGCCCCAGCATTTT
TRBV15	TRBJ2-7	-	TRBD2	CATSRVSGISSYEQYF	TGTGCCACCAGCAGGGTGAGCGGGATCAGCTCCTACGAGCAGTACTTC
TRBV10-3	TRBJ2-7	-	-	CAISESIVGGTTGEQYF	TGTGCCATCAGTGAGTCGATCGTTGGGGGGACCACAGGCGAGCAGTACTTC
TRBV6-6	TRBJ1-6	-	-	CASSPKAGGRGNSPLHF	TGTGCCAGCAGTCCCAAGGCGGGGGGCCGTGGTAATTCACCCCTCCACTTT
TRBV2	TRBJ1-2	-	-	CASSGERSYGYTF	TGTGCCAGCAGTGGAGAGAGGTCCTATGGCTACACCTTC
TRBV19	TRBJ2-5	few	-	CASSRDRESGRETQYF	TGTGCCAGTAGTAGGGACCGGGAGTCGGGACGGGAGACCCAGTACTTC
TRBV18	TRBJ1-4	-	-	CASSPINPTPTNEKLFF	TGTGCCAGCTCACCGATTAACCCTACCCCAACTAATGAAAAACTGTTTTTT
TRBV19	TRBJ2-7	-	TRBD2	CASSTGLAGTPSYEQYF	TGTGCCAGTAGTACGGGACTAGCGGGGACACCGTCCTACGAGCAGTACTTC
TRBV7-3	TRBJ2-1	-	-	CASSFARSSYNEQFF	TGTGCCAGCAGCTTCGCGAGGAGCTCCTACAATGAGCAGTTCTTC
TRBV15	TRBJ2-7	-	-	CATSDADRALYEQYF	TGTGCCACCAGCGACGCCGACAGAGCCCTATACGAGCAGTACTTC
TRBV19	TRBJ2-5	-	-	CASSIAGTYQETQYF	TGTGCCAGTAGTATTGCAGGGACTTACCAAGAGACCCAGTACTTC
TRBV5-1	TRBJ2-5	-	-	CASSPVVLETQYF	TGCGCCAGCAGCCCAGTCGTCCTTGAGACCCAGTACTTC
TRBV2	TRBJ2-1	-	TRBD2	CASSPSGTIPSYNEQFF	TGTGCCAGCAGTCCTAGCGGGACCATCCCCTCTTACAATGAGCAGTTCTTC
TRBV30	TRBJ2-7	-	TRBD2	CAQRGSSYEQYF	TGTGCACAGCGGGGGAGCTCCTACGAGCAGTACTTC
TRBV27	TRBJ2-7	-	TRBD2	CASSLSRTSGNSYEQYF	TGTGCCAGCAGTTTATCTCGGACTAGCGGAAATTCCTACGAGCAGTACTTC
TRBV28	TRBJ1-4	-	-	CASSFQTHGSGKLFF	TGTGCCAGCAGTTTCCAGACCCACGGGTCTGGAAAACTGTTTTTT
TRBV6-6	TRBJ2-7	-	TRBD1	CASSYPTGQGSNEQYF	TGTGCCAGCAGTTACCCGACGGGACAGGGGTCCAACGAGCAGTACTTC
TRBV29-1	TRBJ2-7	-	-	CSVQGGGEQYF	TGCAGCGTTCAAGGGGGGGGCGAGCAGTACTTC
TRBV7-9	TRBJ1-6	-	-	CASSLSGGDVSSPLHF	TGTGCCAGCAGTCTTTCGGGGGGGGATGTTAGTTCACCCCTCCACTTT
TRBV5-1	TRBJ1-4	-	-	CASSLVQGKLFF	TGCGCCAGCAGCTTGGTGCAGGGAAAACTGTTTTTT
TRBV5-8	TRBJ2-2	-	-	CAAGRVNTGELFF	TGTGCCGCTGGTCGGGTTAACACCGGGGAGCTGTTTTTT
TRBV28	TRBJ1-3	few	-	CASSSAGALFSGNTIYF	TGTGCCAGCAGTTCCGCGGGGGCTCTGTTCTCTGGAAACACCATATATTTT
TRBV5-1	TRBJ2-2	-	TRBD2	CASSLTPGTSGRGELFF	TGCGCCAGCAGCTTAACCCCCGGGACTAGCGGGAGAGGGGAGCTGTTTTTT
TRBV27	TRBJ1-2	-	-	CASSLSDPGNGYGYTF	TGTGCCAGCAGCTTAAGCGATCCAGGGAATGGCTATGGCTACACCTTC
TRBV25-1	TRBJ2-1	-	TRBD2	CASSHSGSSYNEQFF	TGTGCCAGCAGTCATAGCGGGAGCTCCTACAATGAGCAGTTCTTC
TRBV30	TRBJ2-2	once	-	CAWSVQVGTGELFF	TGTGCCTGGAGTGTACAGGTGGGCACCGGGGAGCTGTTTTTT
TRBV5-1	TRBJ1-1	-	-	CASAKKGFTEAFF	TGCGCCAGCGCCAAAAAGGGGTTCACTGAAGCTTTCTTT
TRBV5-1	TRBJ1-4	-	TRBD1	CASSPQQGGNEKLFF	TGCGCCAGCAGCCCCCAACAGGGGGGCAATGAAAAACTGTTTTTT
TRBV25-1	TRBJ1-2	-	-	CASSESGHLGSGYTF	TGTGCCAGCAGTGAATCCGGCCACTTGGGCAGTGGCTACACCTTC
TRBV19	TRBJ1-2	-	TRBD1	CASVSQGAFGYTF	TGTGCCAGTGTGTCACAGGGGGCGTTCGGCTACACCTTC
TRBV19	TRBJ2-2	-	-	CASSPPSPRVGLFF	TGTGCCAGTAGTCCGCCATCCCCGAGGGTGGGGCTGTTTTTT
TRBV5-6	TRBJ1-1	few	TRBD1	CASSLYLGQVNTEAFF	TGTGCCAGCAGCTTATATTTGGGACAGGTTAACACTGAAGCTTTCTTT
TRBV19	TRBJ2-7	-	-	CASSQRQAPSTYEQYF	TGTGCCAGTAGCCAGAGACAGGCCCCTTCAACCTACGAGCAGTACTTC
TRBV7-8	TRBJ1-2	once	TRBD1	CASSLVRQGDGYTF	TGTGCCAGCAGCTTAGTACGGCAGGGGGATGGCTACACCTTC
TRBV10-1	TRBJ2-1	-	-	CASSDSAIPYNEQFF	TGCGCCAGCAGTGATTCAGCGATTCCTTACAATGAGCAGTTCTTC
TRBV5-6	TRBJ2-2	-	-	CASSFPGRRPGELFF	TGTGCCAGCAGCTTTCCGGGTAGACGTCCCGGGGAGCTGTTTTTT
TRBV15	TRBJ2-7	few	-	CATSRDQGREQYF	TGTGCCACCAGCAGAGATCAGGGAAGAGAGCAGTACTTC
TRBV11-1	TRBJ2-3	-	-	CASSLGGSADTQYF	TGTGCCAGCAGCTTAGGAGGGAGCGCAGATACGCAGTATTTT
TRBV5-5	TRBJ1-1	-	-	CASSIPGHTEAFF	TGTGCCAGCAGCATCCCAGGGCACACTGAAGCTTTCTTT
TRBV9	TRBJ1-1	few	TRBD1	CASSETGINTEAFF	TGTGCCAGCAGCGAGACAGGGATCAACACTGAAGCTTTCTTT
TRBV2	TRBJ2-3	-	TRBD2	CASSTSAREGTDTQYF	TGTGCCAGCAGTACCTCTGCGCGGGAGGGCACAGATACGCAGTATTTT
TRBV2	TRBJ2-2	once	TRBD1	CASTPRRAGGVSRPSTGELFF	TGTGCCAGCACCCCCCGCCGAGCAGGGGGCGTGAGCCGTCCCTCAACCGGGGAGCTGTTTTTT